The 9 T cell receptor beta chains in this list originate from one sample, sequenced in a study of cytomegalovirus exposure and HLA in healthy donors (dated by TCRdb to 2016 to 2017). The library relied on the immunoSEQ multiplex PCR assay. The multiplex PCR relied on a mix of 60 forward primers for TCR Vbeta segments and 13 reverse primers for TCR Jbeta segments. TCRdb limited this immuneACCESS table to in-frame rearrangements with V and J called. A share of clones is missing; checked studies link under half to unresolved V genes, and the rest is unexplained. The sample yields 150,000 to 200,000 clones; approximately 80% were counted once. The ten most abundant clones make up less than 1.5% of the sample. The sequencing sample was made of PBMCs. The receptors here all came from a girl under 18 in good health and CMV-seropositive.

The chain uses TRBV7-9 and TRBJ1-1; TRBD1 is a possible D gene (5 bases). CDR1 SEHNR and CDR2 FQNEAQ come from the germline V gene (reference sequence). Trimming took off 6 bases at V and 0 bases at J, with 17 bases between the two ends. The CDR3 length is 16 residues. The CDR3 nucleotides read TGTGCCAGCAGTTATTACCCGGGACTCATGAACACTGAAGCTTTCTTT. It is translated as CASSYYPGLMNTEAFF.

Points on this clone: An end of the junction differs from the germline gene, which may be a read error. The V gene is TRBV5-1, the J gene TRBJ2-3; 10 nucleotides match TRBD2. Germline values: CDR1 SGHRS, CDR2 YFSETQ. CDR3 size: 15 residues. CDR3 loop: CASSLGTSGTDTQYF. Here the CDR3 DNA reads TGCGCCAGCAGTTTGGGGACTAGCGGCACAGATACGCAGTATTTT.

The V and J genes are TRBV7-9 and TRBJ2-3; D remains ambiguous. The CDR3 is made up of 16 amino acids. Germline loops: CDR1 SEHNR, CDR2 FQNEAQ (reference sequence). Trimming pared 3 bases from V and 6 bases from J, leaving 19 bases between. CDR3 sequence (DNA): TGTGCCAGCAGCTTGGGCAGGTCCCCCGTGTACGATACGCAGTATTTT. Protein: CASSLGRSPVYDTQYF.

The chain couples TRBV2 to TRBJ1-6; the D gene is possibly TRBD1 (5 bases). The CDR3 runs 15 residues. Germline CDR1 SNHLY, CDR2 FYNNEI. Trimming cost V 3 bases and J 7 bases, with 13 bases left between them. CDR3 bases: TGTGCCAGCAGTGATTTGGCGGCAGGGAATTCACCCCTCCACTTT. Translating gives CASSDLAAGNSPLHF.

In DNA, the CDR3 is TGTGCCAGCTCACGGACAGGGATTAAGGAGACCCAGTACTTC. This sequence encodes CASSRTGIKETQYF. V is TRBV18 and J is TRBJ2-5, with 8 positions matching TRBD1. The CDR3 covers 14 residues. Looked up from germline, CDR1 is KGHSH and CDR2 is LQKENI. V gave up 4 bases and J gave up 5 bases; unmatched junction bases: 6. Full variable domain (rest looked up from reference TRBV18 and TRBJ2-5): NAGVMQNPRHLVRRRGQEARLRCSPMKGHSHVYWYRQLPEEGLKFMVYLQKENIIDESGMPKERFSAEFPKEGPSILRIQQVVRGDSAAYFCASSRTGIKETQYFGPGTRLLVL.

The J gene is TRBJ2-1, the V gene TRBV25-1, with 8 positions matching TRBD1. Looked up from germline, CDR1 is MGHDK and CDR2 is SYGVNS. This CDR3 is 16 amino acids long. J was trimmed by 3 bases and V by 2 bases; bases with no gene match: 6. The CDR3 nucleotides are TGTGCCAGCAGTGAACCCGGGACAGGCAGCTACAATGAGCAGTTCTTC. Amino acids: CASSEPGTGSYNEQFF. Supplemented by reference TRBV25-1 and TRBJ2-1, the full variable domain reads EADIYQTPRYLVIGTGKKITLECSQTMGHDKMYWYQQDPGMELHLIHYSYGVNSTEKGDLSSESTVSRIRTEHFPLTLESARPSHTSQYLCASSEPGTGSYNEQFFGPGTRLTVL.

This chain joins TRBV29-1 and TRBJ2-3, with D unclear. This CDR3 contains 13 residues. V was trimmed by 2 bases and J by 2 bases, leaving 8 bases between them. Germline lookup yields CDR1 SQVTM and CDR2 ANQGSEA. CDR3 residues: CSVEIAVTDTQYF. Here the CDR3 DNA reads TGCAGCGTTGAAATCGCGGTCACAGATACGCAGTATTTT.

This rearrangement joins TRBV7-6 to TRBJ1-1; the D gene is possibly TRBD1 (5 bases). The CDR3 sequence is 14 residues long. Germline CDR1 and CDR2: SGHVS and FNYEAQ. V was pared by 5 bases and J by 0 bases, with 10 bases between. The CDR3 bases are TGTGCCAGCAGCCCAGGGCCGCTGAACACTGAAGCTTTCTTT. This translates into CASSPGPLNTEAFF.

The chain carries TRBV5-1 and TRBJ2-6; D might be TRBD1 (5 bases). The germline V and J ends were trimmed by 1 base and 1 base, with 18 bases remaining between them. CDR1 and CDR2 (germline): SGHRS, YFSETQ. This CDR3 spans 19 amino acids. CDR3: CASSLLGRGVLSGANVLTF. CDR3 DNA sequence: TGCGCCAGCAGCTTGTTGGGGCGTGGGGTGCTATCTGGGGCCAACGTCCTGACTTTC.